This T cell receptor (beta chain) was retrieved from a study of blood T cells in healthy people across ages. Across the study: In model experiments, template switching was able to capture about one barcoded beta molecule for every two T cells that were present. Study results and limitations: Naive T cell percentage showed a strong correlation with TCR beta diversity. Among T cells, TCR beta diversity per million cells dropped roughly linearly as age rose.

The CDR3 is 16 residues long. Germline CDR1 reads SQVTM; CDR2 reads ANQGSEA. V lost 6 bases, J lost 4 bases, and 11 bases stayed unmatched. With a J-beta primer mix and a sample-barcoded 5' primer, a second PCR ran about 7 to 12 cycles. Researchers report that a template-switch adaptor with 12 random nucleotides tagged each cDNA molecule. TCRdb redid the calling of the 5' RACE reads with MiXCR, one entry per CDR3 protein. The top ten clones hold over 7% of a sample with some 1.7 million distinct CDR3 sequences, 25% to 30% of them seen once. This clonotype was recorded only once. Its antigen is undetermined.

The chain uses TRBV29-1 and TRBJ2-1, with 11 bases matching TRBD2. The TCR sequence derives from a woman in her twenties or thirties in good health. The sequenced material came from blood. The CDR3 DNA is TGCAGCGTGCCCCACCCGACTAGCGGGATTTACAATGAGCAGTTCTTC. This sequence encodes CSVPHPTSGIYNEQFF.